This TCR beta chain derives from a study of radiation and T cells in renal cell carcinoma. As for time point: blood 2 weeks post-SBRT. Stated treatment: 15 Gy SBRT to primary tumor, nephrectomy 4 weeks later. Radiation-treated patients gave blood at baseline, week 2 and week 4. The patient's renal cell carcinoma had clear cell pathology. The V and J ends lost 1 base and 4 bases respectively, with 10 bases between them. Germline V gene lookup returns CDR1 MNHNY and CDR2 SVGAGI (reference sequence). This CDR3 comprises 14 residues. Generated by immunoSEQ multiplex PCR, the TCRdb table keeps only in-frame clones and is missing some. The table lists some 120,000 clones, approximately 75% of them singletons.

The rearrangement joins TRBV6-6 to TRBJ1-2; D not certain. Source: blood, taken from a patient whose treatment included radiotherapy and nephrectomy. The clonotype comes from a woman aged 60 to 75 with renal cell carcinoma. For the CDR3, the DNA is TGTGCCAGCAGTTACTTAGGGCAGTCCTATGGCTACACCTTC. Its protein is CASSYLGQSYGYTF.